Below, 17 T cell receptor beta chains from the same sample are listed, as sequenced in a study of blood T cells in healthy people across ages. With a J-beta primer mix and a sample-barcoded 5' primer, a second PCR ran roughly 6 to 11 cycles. TCRdb processed the 5' RACE reads anew with MiXCR; each CDR3 protein has one entry. In the table there are approximately 600,000 distinct CDR3 sequences, roughly 53% of which are singletons. The sequencing input was blood. The receptors originated from a man in his sixties in good health.

This clonotype appeared a few times. The chain has TRBV11-2 and TRBJ2-1; the D is unclear. V was shortened by 0 bases and J by 3 bases, with 6 bases between the two germline ends. CDR3 length: 14 amino acids. Germline values: CDR1 SGHAT, CDR2 FQNNGV. CDR3 residues: CASSLEMSYNEQFF. The CDR3 DNA is TGTGCCAGCAGCTTAGAGATGAGCTACAATGAGCAGTTCTTC.

This clonotype has just a few counts. This sequence joins TRBV6-6 and TRBJ1-5; TRBD1 might be the D (5 bases). CDR3 length equals 14 residues. V lost 11 bases and J lost 4, with 18 bases in between. Germline V CDR1 and CDR2: MNHNY, SVGAGI (reference sequence). The CDR3 loop reads CAAASASGNQPQHF. Here the CDR3 DNA reads TGTGCCGCAGCTTCGGCATCAGGGAATCAGCCCCAGCATTTT.

This chain joins TRBV5-1 and TRBJ1-1, with TRBD1 as a possible D gene (6 bases). V lost 4 bases and J 11 bases, leaving 21 bases between the germline ends. The length of the CDR3 is 14 residues. CDR1 is SGHRS, CDR2 YFSETQ, per germline. CDR3 sequence (DNA): TGCGCCAGCAGCCCGGGACATTCCTCCTCGGGGGCTTTCTTT. Its protein product is CASSPGHSSSGAFF.

This clonotype was seen at least ten times. The chain carries TRBV7-2 and TRBJ2-5; D is unresolved. This CDR3 spans 16 amino acids. V was pared by 2 bases and J by 2 bases, with 15 bases between. In germline, CDR1 is SGHTA, CDR2 FQGNSA. This CDR3 reads CASSLFSYVGQETQYF. CDR3 coding DNA: TGTGCCAGCAGCTTATTTTCTTACGTGGGACAAGAGACCCAGTACTTC.

J is TRBJ2-4 and V is TRBV28, with a tentative D call TRBD1 (7 bases). Germline V lookup: CDR1 MDHEN, CDR2 SYDVKM. The V end lost 4 bases, the J end lost 6 bases, and 19 bases lay between the germline ends. The length of the CDR3 is 16 residues. The CDR3 reads CASSSQTGRRGNIQYF. The CDR3 region has the DNA TGTGCCAGCAGTTCCCAGACAGGGCGGAGGGGAAACATTCAGTACTTC. Supplemented by reference TRBV28 and TRBJ2-4, the full variable domain reads DVKVTQSSRYLVKRTGEKVFLECVQDMDHENMFWYRQDPGLGLRLIYFSYDVKMKEKGDIPEGYSVSREKKERFSLILESASTNQTSMYLCASSSQTGRRGNIQYFGAGTRLSVL.

This clonotype has at least ten counts. V usage is TRBV6-1 and J usage is TRBJ2-4, with D unclear. Germline V gene data show CDR1 as MNHNS and CDR2 as SASEGT. CDR3 length equals 13 residues. V lost 5 bases, J lost 2 bases, and 7 bases lay in between. The CDR3 nucleotides are TGTGCCAGCAGTTCACGAACCAAAAACATTCAGTACTTC. This codes for CASSSRTKNIQYF.

The V and J genes are TRBV7-2 and TRBJ2-1, with 7 positions matching TRBD1. Germline trimming cut 4 bases from V and 3 bases from J; bases unmatched to any gene: 6. The germline V gene has CDR1 SGHTA and CDR2 FQGNSA. This CDR3 has 15 residues. The CDR3 sequence is CASSSADRVYNEQFF. The CDR3 nucleotides read TGTGCCAGCAGCTCCGCCGACAGGGTCTACAATGAGCAGTTCTTC.

The chain combines TRBV6-2 or TRBV6-3 with TRBJ2-7; D gene ambiguous. V shed 1 base and J shed 0 bases, with 13 bases lying between them. This CDR3 is 16 amino acids long. From germline, CDR1 is MNHEY and CDR2 SVGEGT. The CDR3 is CASSYYRAAFSYEQYF. CDR3 DNA sequence: TGTGCCAGCAGTTACTATAGGGCAGCCTTCTCCTACGAGCAGTACTTC.

The chain joins TRBV28 to TRBJ2-7, with D possibly being TRBD1 or TRBD2 (5 bases each). CDR3 length equals 13 residues. The germline V gene encodes CDR1 MDHEN and CDR2 SYDVKM. The germline V and J ends were trimmed by 3 bases and 9 bases, with 15 bases remaining between them. The CDR3 protein is CASSFPDGTGQYF. The CDR3 DNA is TGTGCCAGCAGTTTTCCCGACGGGACGGGGCAGTACTTC.

The chain joins TRBV12-3 or TRBV12-4 to TRBJ2-4, with 7 bases fitting TRBD2. The CDR3 runs 14 residues. J gave up 5 bases and V 5 bases, and 6 bases lay outside the gene matches. The chain's CDR3 is CASSARDYQNIQYF. As DNA, the CDR3 is TGTGCCAGCAGTGCCCGGGACTACCAAAACATTCAGTACTTC.

V and J are TRBV11-1 and TRBJ2-5, with D possibly being TRBD1 (6 bases). Germline values: CDR1 SGHAT, CDR2 FQDESV (reference sequence). This CDR3 region has 14 residues. V was trimmed by 3 bases and J by 5 bases, leaving 13 bases between them. This CDR3 is CASSFNSGAETQYF. The CDR3, as DNA: TGTGCCAGCAGCTTTAACTCAGGGGCTGAGACCCAGTACTTC. The full variable domain, with the rest looked up from reference TRBV11-1 and TRBJ2-5, is EAEVAQSPRYKITEKSQAVAFWCDPISGHATLYWYRQILGQGPELLVQFQDESVVDDSQLPKDRFSAERLKGVDSTLKIQPAELGDSAMYLCASSFNSGAETQYFGPGTRLLVL.

The chain carries TRBV9 and TRBJ2-1, with D perhaps TRBD2 (5 bases). The CDR3 totals 16 residues. Trimming shortened V by 4 bases and J by 0 bases, and 14 bases separated the two germline ends. Germline values: CDR1 SGDLS, CDR2 YYNGEE. This chain's CDR3 is CASSSGLVSSYNEQFF. DNA for the CDR3: TGTGCCAGCAGCTCGGGGTTGGTGAGCTCCTACAATGAGCAGTTCTTC.

Of note for this clonotype: Being one base from a much bigger clone, this may be a read error. The V gene is TRBV6-5, the J gene TRBJ2-5, with TRBD2 matching 11 bases. The V gene end was trimmed by 4 bases and the J gene end by 11 bases; junction bases not matched to a gene: 9. The CDR3 is 14 residues long. Germline CDR1 reads MNHEY; CDR2 reads SVGAGI. CDR3 sequence: CASSFLSGGASQYF. Written as DNA, the CDR3 is TGTGCCAGCAGTTTCCTTAGCGGGGGGGCCTCGCAGTACTTC.

This rearrangement joins TRBV9 to TRBJ1-2; D unresolved. The CDR3 is 13 amino acids. The V gene lost 0 bases and the J gene lost 6 bases, with 9 bases spanning the gap. Germline-derived CDR1 and CDR2 are SGDLS and YYNGEE. In DNA form, the CDR3 reads TGTGCCAGCAGCGTAGCCGCGGGAAATGGCTACACCTTC. This codes for CASSVAAGNGYTF.

The chain joins TRBV5-1 to TRBJ2-7; the D is unclear. The J call may be faulty, since TRBJ2-5 better matches the DNA end. The germline CDR1 and CDR2 sequences are SGHRS and YFSETQ. This CDR3 has 15 residues. In nucleotides, the CDR3 is TGCGCCAGCAGCTTGGAAGGAGTAGACGGGGAGACCCAGTACTTC. This codes for CASSLEGVDGETQYF.

The chain uses TRBV27 and TRBJ1-2, with D possibly TRBD1 on 5 matching bases. Trimming shortened V by 5 bases and J by 6 bases, and 13 bases separated the two germline ends. Germline assignment: CDR1 MNHEY and CDR2 SMNVEV (reference sequence). The CDR3 is made up of 13 amino acids. The CDR3 reads CASSVRRAHGYTF. Here the CDR3 DNA reads TGTGCCAGCAGTGTACGCAGGGCGCATGGCTACACCTTC.

The chain carries TRBV21-1 and TRBJ1-5; TRBD1 is the table's D call, not checked against the DNA. TRBV21-1 counts as a pseudogene. The CDR3 contains 16 residues. CDR3 amino acids: CASSKALKGRGQPQHF. In DNA form, the CDR3 reads TGTGCCAGCAGCAAAGCGCTTAAGGGACGGGGTCAGCCCCAGCATTTT.